This passage covers 24 T cell receptor beta chains from one sample sequenced in a study of technical replicates of blood from a handful of donors. The method was immunoSEQ multiplex PCR; TCRdb's version includes in-frame clones alone and lacks a portion of them. The sample records more than 70,000 clones, 75% to 95% being singletons. Sequencing used T cells isolated from PBMCs. The source is a human donor in good health.

This chain links TRBV28 with TRBJ1-4, with a tentative D call TRBD1 (5 bases). Deletions cut 3 bases from V and 8 bases from J, with 13 bases between. Germline assignment: CDR1 MDHEN and CDR2 SYDVKM. The CDR3 consists of 14 residues. CDR3 protein: CASSFRDSGEKLFF. CDR3 bases: TGTGCCAGCAGTTTCCGGGACTCAGGGGAAAAACTGTTTTTT.

V usage is TRBV19 and J usage is TRBJ2-7; TRBD1 aligns across 8 bases. With V trimmed by 7 bases and J by 5 bases, 16 bases remained unmatched. Germline V CDR1 and CDR2: LNHDA, SQIVND (reference sequence). The CDR3 sequence is 16 residues long. The DNA for the CDR3 is TGTGCCAGTACCCCTTCCGTGGGGCAGGGGGCTCACGAGCAGTACTTC. Its protein is CASTPSVGQGAHEQYF.

This clone was picked up one time. The rearrangement links TRBV18 to TRBJ2-1, with D perhaps TRBD2 (6 bases). The CDR3 extends over 16 amino acids. Germline CDR1 KGHSH, CDR2 LQKENI. The V end lost 1 base, the J end lost 3 bases, and 13 bases lay between the germline ends. CDR3 region: CASSPRLADIYNEQFF. The CDR3 DNA is TGTGCCAGCTCACCACGTTTAGCGGATATCTACAATGAGCAGTTCTTC.

The chain uses TRBV6-1 and TRBJ2-5; D possibly corresponds to TRBD1 (6 bases). V shed 8 bases and J shed 5 bases, with 21 bases lying between them. Germline CDR1 MNHNS, CDR2 SASEGT. The CDR3 is 15 amino acids. The CDR3 loop reads CASHDRSGPSETQYF. The CDR3 nucleotides read TGTGCCAGCCACGACAGGTCTGGCCCCAGCGAGACCCAGTACTTC.

V is TRBV5-1 and J is TRBJ2-3, with 9 bases identical to TRBD2. Germline V CDR1 and CDR2: SGHRS, YFSETQ. J lost 1 base, V lost 1 base, and 10 bases had no gene match. The CDR3 totals 18 residues. The CDR3 is CASSLLGASGIGTDTQYF. CDR3 bases: TGCGCCAGCAGCTTGCTCGGGGCTAGCGGGATCGGCACAGATACGCAGTATTTT.

This rearrangement joins TRBV6-5 to TRBJ2-4; 7 nucleotides line up with TRBD1. Germline V gene lookup returns CDR1 MNHEY and CDR2 SVGAGI. V lost 2 bases to trimming and J lost 9 bases; unmatched junction nucleotides: 10. The CDR3 length is 15 residues. The CDR3: CASSYETGSRGIQYF. CDR3 DNA sequence: TGTGCCAGCAGTTACGAGACAGGGTCCAGGGGCATTCAGTACTTC.

This chain uses TRBV18 with TRBJ2-7; 9 bases map to TRBD1. The J segment lost 6 bases and the V segment lost 4 bases, leaving 4 bases of the junction unmatched. This CDR3 is built from 13 residues. Germline CDR1 is KGHSH and CDR2 is LQKENI. The CDR3 is CASSRDREREQYF. The CDR3 DNA reads as TGTGCCAGCTCACGGGACAGGGAGCGCGAGCAGTACTTC.

This chain uses TRBV7-9 with TRBJ1-1, with 8 bases aligning to TRBD1. V dropped 5 bases and J dropped 5; count of bases not matched to a gene: 7. This CDR3 is built from 14 residues. CDR1 and CDR2 from the germline V gene are SEHNR and FQNEAQ (reference sequence). The CDR3 DNA is TGTGCCAGCAGCACCACGACAGGGGAGACTGAAGCTTTCTTT. Protein: CASSTTTGETEAFF. Based on the CDR3 plus reference TRBV7-9 and TRBJ1-1, the full variable domain is DTGVSQNPRHKITKRGQNVTFRCDPISEHNRLYWYRQTLGQGPEFLTYFQNEAQLEKSRLLSDRFSAERPKGSFSTLEIQRTEQGDSAMYLCASSTTTGETEAFFGQGTRLTVV.

The chain has TRBV11-3 and TRBJ2-2, with D tentatively TRBD2 (5 bases). The CDR3 sequence is 17 residues long. V was shortened by 0 bases and J by 6 bases, with 17 bases between the two germline ends. In germline, CDR1 is SGHNT, CDR2 YENEEA. CDR3 residues: CASSLDFEMSSAGELFF. For the CDR3, the DNA is TGTGCCAGCAGCTTAGATTTCGAGATGAGTAGCGCCGGGGAGCTGTTTTTT.

The rearrangement joins TRBV15 to TRBJ2-3; D call uncertain. Germline CDR1 LNHNV, CDR2 YYDKDF (reference sequence). V was pared by 0 bases and J by 2 bases, with 15 bases between. The CDR3 covers 17 residues. The CDR3 loop is CATSRDSRHENTDTQYF. The CDR3 coding sequence is TGTGCCACCAGCAGAGATAGTCGCCACGAAAACACAGATACGCAGTATTTT.

The chain carries TRBV9 and TRBJ1-4; D may be TRBD1 (6 bases). V lost 5 bases and J 5 bases, leaving 13 bases between the germline ends. CDR1 and CDR2 from the germline V gene are SGDLS and YYNGEE. The CDR3 sequence is 14 residues long. Here the CDR3 reads CASSGLTGNEKLFF. In DNA, the CDR3 is TGTGCCAGCAGTGGTCTAACAGGGAATGAAAAACTGTTTTTT. Full variable domain (rest looked up from reference TRBV9 and TRBJ1-4): DSGVTQTPKHLITATGQRVTLRCSPRSGDLSVYWYQQSLDQGLQFLIQYYNGEERAKGNILERFSAQQFPDLHSELNLSSLELGDSALYFCASSGLTGNEKLFFGSGTQLSVL.

This clone has a single count. Relative to the germline gene, one junction end is altered; a read error may explain this. The V and J genes are TRBV10-2 and TRBJ2-7; TRBD2 agrees at 9 bases. The CDR3 runs 14 residues. Germline loops: CDR1 WSHSY, CDR2 SAAADI. The CDR3 loop is CASSESWGGSGGTF. The DNA for the CDR3 is TGCGCCAGCAGTGAGTCTTGGGGAGGTAGCGGGGGAACCTTC.

In this sample, this clone turned up a few times. The chain has TRBV27 and TRBJ1-1, with 12 bases lining up with TRBD1. The CDR3 is 18 residues long. The trim removed 5 bases at V and 0 bases at J, leaving 10 bases unmatched. CDR1 is MNHEY, CDR2 SMNVEV, per germline (reference sequence). The DNA for the CDR3 is TGTGCCAGCAGTGGGACAGGGGGCAGCCTTATCGTGAACACTGAAGCTTTCTTT. It translates to CASSGTGGSLIVNTEAFF.

The gene calls are TRBV7-3 and TRBJ1-2; 11 positions agree with TRBD1. The germline V gene encodes CDR1 SGHTA and CDR2 FQGTGA. V lost 3 bases and J lost 4; bases outside the gene matches: 4. This CDR3 contains 15 residues. Here the CDR3 reads CASSFGTGGPYGYTF. The CDR3 DNA reads as TGTGCCAGCAGCTTCGGGACAGGGGGACCCTATGGCTACACCTTC.

The chain links TRBV9 to TRBJ2-2, with 7 bases matching TRBD1. With 7 bases clipped from V and 2 bases from J, the junction kept 17 bases outside the gene matches. Looked up from germline, CDR1 is SGDLS and CDR2 is YYNGEE. This CDR3 is 18 amino acids long. The CDR3 bases are TGTGCCAGCTCCTCCTCCCCTTGGACAGGCTTCAACACCGGGGAGCTGTTTTTT. Translation: CASSSSPWTGFNTGELFF. Full variable domain (missing parts from reference TRBV9 and TRBJ2-2): DSGVTQTPKHLITATGQRVTLRCSPRSGDLSVYWYQQSLDQGLQFLIQYYNGEERAKGNILERFSAQQFPDLHSELNLSSLELGDSALYFCASSSSPWTGFNTGELFFGEGSRLTVL.

A remark on this clone: Germline is not matched at one junction end, which may reflect a read error. The chain links TRBV19 to TRBJ1-4, with D perhaps TRBD1 (6 bases). The CDR3 consists of 15 residues. Germline values: CDR1 LNHDA, CDR2 SQIVND (reference sequence). The CDR3 loop reads CASSTHRVSKEKLFF. The DNA for the CDR3 is TGTGCCAGTAGTACCCACAGGGTGTCTAAAGAAAAACTGTTTTTT.

This clone turned up a few times. The chain joins TRBV29-1 to TRBJ2-7, with 7 bases identical to TRBD1. J was trimmed by 6 bases and V by 6 bases; bases with no gene match: 14. The CDR3 covers 14 residues. Germline-derived CDR1 and CDR2 are SQVTM and ANQGSEA. The CDR3 coding sequence is TGCAGCGTGGGTGTCCCCGGGACAGTCGGCGAGCAGTACTTC. Translating it yields CSVGVPGTVGEQYF.

The genes are TRBV5-1 and TRBJ2-2, with 11 bases aligning to TRBD2. The V segment lost 1 base and the J segment 6 bases; nucleotides outside the gene matches: 8. This CDR3 is built from 17 residues. The germline V gene encodes CDR1 SGHRS and CDR2 YFSETQ. The CDR3 region is CASSLRSGTSGSGELFF. CDR3 nucleotides: TGCGCCAGCAGCTTGCGATCCGGGACTAGCGGCTCCGGGGAGCTGTTTTTT.

V usage is TRBV5-4 and J usage is TRBJ2-7; 7 nucleotides line up with TRBD1. V was clipped by 4 bases and J by 0 bases; unmatched bases: 7. This CDR3 region has 15 residues. CDR1 is SGHNT, CDR2 YYREEE, per germline (reference sequence). The CDR3 DNA sequence: TGTGCCAGCAGCAGAGAATGGGACAGCTCCTACGAGCAGTACTTC. Translated: CASSREWDSSYEQYF.

This chain connects TRBV6-5 to TRBJ2-7; 8 bases align to TRBD1. The CDR3 runs 13 residues. The germline CDR1 and CDR2 sequences are MNHEY and SVGAGI. The trim removed 6 bases at V and 3 bases at J, leaving 4 bases unmatched. In DNA form, the CDR3 reads TGTGCCAGCAGCGGACAGGGCTACTACGAGCAGTACTTC. It encodes CASSGQGYYEQYF.

This chain links TRBV4-1 with TRBJ2-7; TRBD2 might be the D (6 bases). The CDR3 totals 15 residues. Trimming cost V 4 bases and J 5 bases, with 18 bases left between them. The germline CDR1 and CDR2 sequences are MGHRA and YSYEKL. CDR3 protein: CASSLSPGSKDEQYF. For the CDR3, the DNA is TGCGCCAGCAGCCTTTCTCCCGGGAGTAAGGACGAGCAGTACTTC.

The chain recombines TRBV27 with TRBJ1-1; 12 nucleotides agree with TRBD1. J gave up 1 base and V 5 bases, and 5 bases lay outside the gene matches. This CDR3 has 16 amino acids. The V gene's germline CDR1 is MNHEY and CDR2 SMNVEV (reference sequence). The CDR3 bases are TGTGCCAGCAGTCCTTGGGACAGGGGGCGGAACACTGAAGCTTTCTTT. Residues: CASSPWDRGRNTEAFF.

As concerns this clone: The sample holds other DNA sequences that translate to the same CDR3. The genes are TRBV27 and TRBJ2-7; tentatively, D is TRBD1 (6 bases). This CDR3 has 13 amino acids. The germline V gene encodes CDR1 MNHEY and CDR2 SMNVEV (reference sequence). V dropped 2 bases and J dropped 3 bases, with 8 bases sitting between them. The CDR3 region is CASSLTGNYEQYF. The CDR3 DNA sequence: TGTGCCAGCAGTTTAACAGGGAACTACGAGCAGTACTTC.

V gene TRBV5-1 combines with J gene TRBJ2-3; TRBD2 aligns across 10 bases. Per germline, CDR1 SGHRS and CDR2 YFSETQ. The junction had 7 bases not matched to a gene; V was cut back by 0 bases and J by 9 bases. The length of the CDR3 is 15 residues. The CDR3 region has the DNA TGCGCCAGCAGCTTGGATCGGCTAGCGGGAGTCACGCAGTATTTT. Translating it yields CASSLDRLAGVTQYF.